The clone carrying this TCR beta chain has a single count. Participants reported their clinical history, and cohort assignment relied on those reports. Two negative PCRs, clearance, or symptom resolution had been documented for recovered Cohort 3 donors. The data were taken from a study of blood T cell repertoires in COVID-19. Turning to the study itself: COVID-19 samples collected from the United States, Italy and Spain covered acute and convalescent phases.

The CDR3 is 17 amino acids. V lost 4 bases, J lost 7 bases, and 14 bases stayed unmatched. CDR1 is SGHDT, CDR2 YYEEEE, per germline. As originally analysed: Estimates of nucleated cell counts were drawn from the amplification of reference gene primers. This table comes from immunoSEQ multiplex PCR, and its TCRdb copy is limited to in-frame clones, with some not included. V, J and clone size reflect that table, while D and trimming were determined from the DNA. Here the sample spans over 300,000 clones, 70% to 90% being singletons. Specimen: PBMCs or T cells enriched from blood (not recorded which). The TCR originated in a man aged 30-40 years who had recovered from COVID-19. This chain joins TRBV5-6 and TRBJ1-6; TRBD1 aligns across 7 bases. The CDR3 coding sequence is TGTGCCAGCAGCCACCCCGCGGGACAGTGGGCGAATTCACCCCTCCACTTT. Residues: CASSHPAGQWANSPLHF.